The next 2 T cell receptor beta chains were all read from a single sample in a study of T-cell memory formation after mild COVID-19. TCRdb ran MiXCR on the 5' RACE reads and lists one entry per CDR3 protein. The data contain some 300,000 distinct CDR3 sequences, 19% of them singletons. Sequencing used PBMCs or a T cell subset sorted from them (not recorded which). These receptors were taken from a man between 18 and 29 years old who had mild COVID-19 (a few samples of this study predate the infection). Cell type and time point are not known.

The rearrangement uses TRBV6-2 or TRBV6-3 and TRBJ1-2; D is undetermined. The V end lost 2 bases, the J end lost 14 bases, and 15 bases lay between the germline ends. The CDR3 is 12 residues long. Germline CDR1 reads MNHEY; CDR2 reads SVGEGT. The CDR3 region is CASSYVFRPLTF. The CDR3, as DNA: TGTGCCAGCAGTTACGTCTTCCGGCCATTGACCTTC.

This chain connects TRBV6-5 to TRBJ1-2; D not resolved. Trimming stripped 0 bases from V and 4 bases from J, with 9 bases between. Per germline, CDR1 MNHEY and CDR2 SVGAGI. The CDR3 totals 14 residues. The CDR3 DNA reads as TGTGCCAGCAGTTACTCTGGGGATTCCTATGGCTACACCTTC. Its protein is CASSYSGDSYGYTF.